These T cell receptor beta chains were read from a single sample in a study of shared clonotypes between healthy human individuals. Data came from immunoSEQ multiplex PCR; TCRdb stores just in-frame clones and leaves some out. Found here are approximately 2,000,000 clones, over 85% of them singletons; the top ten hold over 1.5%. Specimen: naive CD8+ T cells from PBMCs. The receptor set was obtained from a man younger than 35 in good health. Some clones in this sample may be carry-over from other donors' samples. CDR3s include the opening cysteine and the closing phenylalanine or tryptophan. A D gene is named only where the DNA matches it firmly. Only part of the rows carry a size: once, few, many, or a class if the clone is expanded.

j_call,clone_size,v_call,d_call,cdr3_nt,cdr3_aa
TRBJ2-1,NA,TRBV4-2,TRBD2,TGTGCCAGCAGCCACCCGGGACTAGCGACGAGCTCCTACAATGAGCAGTTCTTC,CASSHPGLATSSYNEQFF
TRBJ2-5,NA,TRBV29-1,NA,TGCAGCGTGGGGGGCATCCTGGGCGAAGAGACCCAGTACTTC,CSVGGILGEETQYF
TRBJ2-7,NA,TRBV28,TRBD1,TGTGCCAGCAGTTCCGGGACAGGCCCCGGGGAGCAGTACTTC,CASSSGTGPGEQYF
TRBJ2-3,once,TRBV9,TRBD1,TGTGCCAGCAGCGGCCGGGACAGGAAAACTAGCACAGATACGCAGTATTTT,CASSGRDRKTSTDTQYF
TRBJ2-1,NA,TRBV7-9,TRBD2,TGTGCCAGCAGCTCATTACCGGGACTACGCCCCCTCAATGAGCAGTTCTTC,CASSSLPGLRPLNEQFF
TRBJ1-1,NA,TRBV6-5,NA,TGTGCCAGCAGTTATAGTAGGGATTATACTGAAGCTTTCTTT,CASSYSRDYTEAFF
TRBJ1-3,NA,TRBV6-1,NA,TGTGCCAGCAGTGAAGCGGTGGGGGGAATGGTGTCTGGAAACACCATATATTTT,CASSEAVGGMVSGNTIYF
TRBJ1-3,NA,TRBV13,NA,TGTGCCAGCGGAAACAGGGAGAACCCTGGAAACACCATATATTTT,CASGNRENPGNTIYF
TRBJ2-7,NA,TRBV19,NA,TGTGCCAGTAGGCGAGACTCAAGCTCCTACGAGCAGTACTTC,CASRRDSSSYEQYF
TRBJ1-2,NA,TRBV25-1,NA,TGTGCCAGCCAAATGGGGGGCAGCGCCCAGAATGGCTACACCTTC,CASQMGGSAQNGYTF
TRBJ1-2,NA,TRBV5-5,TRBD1,TGTGCCAGCAGCTCGGGACAGGGGCACTATGGCTACACCTTC,CASSSGQGHYGYTF
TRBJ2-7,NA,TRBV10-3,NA,TGTGCCATCAGTGATGAGGGACATTATTCCTACGAGCAGTACTTC,CAISDEGHYSYEQYF
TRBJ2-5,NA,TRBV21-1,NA,TGTGCCCTTATAGCGGCGGAGTCGAAGACCCAGTACTTC,CALIAAESKTQYF
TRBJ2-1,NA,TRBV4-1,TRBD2,TGCGCCAGCAGCCAAGATCTAGCGGGAGTGGTCTATGAGCAGTTCTTC,CASSQDLAGVVYEQFF
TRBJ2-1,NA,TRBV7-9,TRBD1,TGTGCCAGCAGCGCCCGGACAGGGCGCGAGCAGTTCTTC,CASSARTGREQFF
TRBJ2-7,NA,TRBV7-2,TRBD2,TGTGCCAGCAGCTTAACTAGCGGGAGGGCCTACGAGCAGTACTTC,CASSLTSGRAYEQYF